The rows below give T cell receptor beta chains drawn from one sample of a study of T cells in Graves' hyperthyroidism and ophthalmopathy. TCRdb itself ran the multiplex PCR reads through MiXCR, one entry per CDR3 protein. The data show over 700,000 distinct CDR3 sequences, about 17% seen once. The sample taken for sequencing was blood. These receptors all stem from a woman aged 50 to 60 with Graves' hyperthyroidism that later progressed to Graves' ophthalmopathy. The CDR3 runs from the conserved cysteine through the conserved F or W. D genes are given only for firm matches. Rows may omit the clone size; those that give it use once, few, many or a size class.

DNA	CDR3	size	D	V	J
TGCGCCAGCAGCCGGGACCAAGGGGCATCACCCCTCCACTTT	CASSRDQGASPLHF	NA	NA	TRBV5-1	TRBJ1-6
TGTGCCAGCAGCCAAGGAGGTGATTTCGCCGGGGAGCTGTTTTTT	CASSQGGDFAGELFF	few	NA	TRBV3-1	TRBJ2-2
TGTGCCACCAGTGATTTGGGTCCTTTGGGGGAGACCCAGTACTTC	CATSDLGPLGETQYF	many	NA	TRBV24-1	TRBJ2-5
TGCGCCAGCAATGATCCGGGACTACCCGGGGATACGCAGTATTTT	CASNDPGLPGDTQYF	NA	TRBD2	TRBV10-1	TRBJ2-3
TGTGCCAGCAGCTTAGGGGGGACAGTCTCCTACAATGAGCAGTTCTTC	CASSLGGTVSYNEQFF	many	TRBD1	TRBV11-3	TRBJ2-1
TGCGCCAGCAGCTTGGAGGCGACTAGCGGGGGAATCTACGAGCAGTACTTC	CASSLEATSGGIYEQYF	few	TRBD2	TRBV5-1	TRBJ2-7
TGTGCCAGTAGTCCTCTCGGGACACAAGACAATCAGCCCCAGCATTTT	CASSPLGTQDNQPQHF	many	NA	TRBV19	TRBJ1-5
TGTGCCAGCAGGGTGGGACCCACTAGGCGGGAGACCCAGTACTTC	CASRVGPTRRETQYF	NA	NA	TRBV6-1	TRBJ2-5
TGTGCCAGCAGCTTCAGTACTCTTGATACGCAGTATTTT	CASSFSTLDTQYF	NA	NA	TRBV7-8	TRBJ2-3
TGCAGCGTTCCGAGGGGGGACAGGGGTAACACTGAAGCTTTCTTT	CSVPRGDRGNTEAFF	NA	TRBD1	TRBV29-1	TRBJ1-1
TGCAGTGCGATACAGGGCGCATACAATGAGCAGTTCTTC	CSAIQGAYNEQFF	few	NA	TRBV20-1	TRBJ2-1
TGTGCCAGCAGCTCGGGGTTAGCGGGCACTGAAGCTTTCTTT	CASSSGLAGTEAFF	NA	NA	TRBV7-9	TRBJ1-1
TGCAGTGCTAGTCATCTGTCAGAGAAAAGCAATCAGCCCCAGCATTTT	CSASHLSEKSNQPQHF	many	NA	TRBV20-1	TRBJ1-5
TGTGCCAGCAGCCCCCGGGACAGGGGGAGCTCCTACGAGCAGTACTTC	CASSPRDRGSSYEQYF	many	TRBD1	TRBV7-6	TRBJ2-7
TGTGCCAGCAGCCCCGACTGGACAGGTATAGAAGATACGCAGTATTTT	CASSPDWTGIEDTQYF	NA	TRBD1	TRBV3-1	TRBJ2-3
TGTGCCAGCGGGGGGACAAGAAGCAATCAGCCCCAGCATTTT	CASGGTRSNQPQHF	few	NA	TRBV27	TRBJ1-5
TGCAGCGTTGGGGGCTTGATTGAGGGGTACAATGAGCAGTTCTTC	CSVGGLIEGYNEQFF	many	NA	TRBV29-1	TRBJ2-1
TGTGCCAGCAGTACACGACAGGTTCTTTCCTCTGGGGCCAACGTCCTGACTTTC	CASSTRQVLSSGANVLTF	few	NA	TRBV12-3/TRBV12-4	TRBJ2-6
TGCGCCAGCAGCCAAGATCCCCTGGCCCAAGAGACCCAGTACTTC	CASSQDPLAQETQYF	few	NA	TRBV4-3	TRBJ2-5
TGTGCCAGCAGCCAAGATGGCAGGGGGAGCGGTGGCTACACCTTC	CASSQDGRGSGGYTF	many	TRBD1	TRBV3-1	TRBJ1-2
TGTGCCAGCAGACCGACAGGCAGAATGAACACTGAAGCTTTCTTT	CASRPTGRMNTEAFF	few	NA	TRBV12-3/TRBV12-4	TRBJ1-1
TGTGCCAGCAGGAACGGACAGGGAGAGGATGAAAAACTGTTTTTT	CASRNGQGEDEKLFF	NA	TRBD1	TRBV12-3/TRBV12-4	TRBJ1-4
TGCGCCAGCAGCCCGTCCCTAGGGCAGACCAACGCTGAAGCTTTCTTT	CASSPSLGQTNAEAFF	NA	NA	TRBV7-2	TRBJ1-1
TGTGCCAGCAGTGTAACTCGGGGGCGCAGTGGCGGGGGGCTGTTTTTT	CASSVTRGRSGGGLFF	NA	NA	TRBV2	TRBJ2-2
TGTGCCAGCAGCTCGGGGGGGGCGGGGCCCTACGAGCAGTACTTC	CASSSGGAGPYEQYF	NA	TRBD2	TRBV12-3/TRBV12-4	TRBJ2-7
TGTGCCAGTAGCCCACCCACCCGCTCCGGGGCTGGAAACACCATATATTTT	CASSPPTRSGAGNTIYF	NA	NA	TRBV19	TRBJ1-3
TGCAGCGGCGGAGAGGGTGAAAAACTGTTTTTT	CSGGEGEKLFF	few	NA	TRBV29-1	TRBJ1-4
TGTGCCAGCAGTTGGGAGACAGACCTCTATGGCTACACCTTC	CASSWETDLYGYTF	many	NA	TRBV12-3/TRBV12-4	TRBJ1-2
TGCAGCGTTGAACGGGCTGCTGTGGGTTTCTTT	CSVERAAVGFF	NA	NA	TRBV29-1	TRBJ1-1
TGTGCCAGTAGTATGGACAGGGTGGGGAATGAGCAGTTCTTC	CASSMDRVGNEQFF	NA	TRBD1	TRBV19	TRBJ2-1
TGTGCCAGCAGTGAAGACAGGGACTACGAGCAGTCCTTC	CASSEDRDYEQSF	NA	NA	TRBV6-1	TRBJ2-7
TGCAGTGCTAGAGATGTGCAGGGCTGGACTGAAGCTTTCTTT	CSARDVQGWTEAFF	many	NA	TRBV20-1	TRBJ1-1
TGCAGCGCCCTAAGCGGAGCAGACACTGAAGCTTTCTTT	CSALSGADTEAFF	many	NA	TRBV29-1	TRBJ1-1
TGTGCCAGCACGTCCGGGGGTCCGAACACCGGGGAGCTGTTTTTT	CASTSGGPNTGELFF	many	NA	TRBV7-8	TRBJ2-2
TGTGCCAGCAGTGGGGGGCTAGGTAGGAATGAGCAGTTCTTC	CASSGGLGRNEQFF	few	NA	TRBV6-1	TRBJ2-1
TGTGCCAGTAGTGTGACTAGCGATTCCTACAATGAGCAGTTCTTC	CASSVTSDSYNEQFF	NA	TRBD2	TRBV19	TRBJ2-1
TGCAGCGTTGTCGGGACAGGGGCATCTAATGAAAAACTGTTTTTT	CSVVGTGASNEKLFF	few	TRBD1	TRBV29-1	TRBJ1-4
TGCGCCAGCAGCCCCTGGACTAGCCTGAACACTGAAGCTTTCTTT	CASSPWTSLNTEAFF	few	NA	TRBV5-1	TRBJ1-1
TGCAGTGCTATAAATGGGTTTGATGTAGGTGGCTACACCTTC	CSAINGFDVGGYTF	many	NA	TRBV20-1	TRBJ1-2
TGTGCCAGCAGTCAGTGGGAGAATTCACCCCTCCACTTT	CASSQWENSPLHF	NA	NA	TRBV2	TRBJ1-6
TGCAGTGCTCCTTACAGGGGGCTAGAAAAACTGTTTTTT	CSAPYRGLEKLFF	NA	TRBD1	TRBV20-1	TRBJ1-4
TGTGCCAGCAGTTTTATAGGGGGCGAAGAGCAAGAGACCCAGTACTTC	CASSFIGGEEQETQYF	NA	TRBD1	TRBV12-3/TRBV12-4	TRBJ2-5